This TCR beta chain is from a study of T cell changes during pregnancy in multiple sclerosis. Assay: immunoSEQ multiplex PCR; the TCRdb copy retains only in-frame clones and omits some. The sample holds approximately 44,000 clones, about 93% seen once. Trimming at V came to 1 base and at J to 11 bases, leaving 9 bases not matched to a gene. Germline loops: CDR1 SGHTA, CDR2 FQGNSA. The length of the CDR3 is 14 residues. The sequenced sample was CD4+ T cells from peripheral blood mononuclear cells, obtained before pregnancy. This chain uses TRBV7-2 with TRBJ1-1; 8 bases map to TRBD1. This receptor was identified in a female donor with multiple sclerosis, enrolled in a pregnancy study. CDR3 nucleotides: TGTGCCAGCAGCTTAGTTAAAACGGACAGGGTTGCTTTCTTT. This sequence encodes CASSLVKTDRVAFF.